One sample yielded the 13 T cell receptor beta chains listed below, sequenced in a study of cytomegalovirus exposure and HLA in healthy donors. The PCR ran on 60 Vbeta and 13 Jbeta primers. Generated by immunoSEQ multiplex PCR, the TCRdb table keeps only in-frame clones and is missing some. Its table lists tens of thousands of clones. Sequences were obtained from PBMCs. The receptor source for this set is a female donor in good health and CMV-seronegative.

V and J are TRBV5-1 and TRBJ2-7; TRBD1 aligns across 7 bases. V shed 7 bases, J shed 3 bases, and the junction held 13 bases outside the gene matches. The germline V gene has CDR1 SGHRS and CDR2 YFSETQ. The CDR3 runs to 15 residues. CDR3 protein: CASASNRDSLYEQYF. The CDR3 nucleotides are TGCGCCAGCGCTTCAAACCGGGACAGCCTCTACGAGCAGTACTTC.

The J gene is TRBJ1-1, the V gene TRBV27, with TRBD1 matching over 10 bases. Trimming took 5 bases from V and 1 from J; bases not matched to a gene: 4. The CDR3 extends over 15 amino acids. The V gene's germline CDR1 is MNHEY and CDR2 SMNVEV (reference sequence). The CDR3 region is CASSHWDRGNTEAFF. The DNA of the CDR3 is TGTGCCAGCAGTCACTGGGACAGGGGGAACACTGAAGCTTTCTTT.

The chain couples TRBV7-9 to TRBJ2-1, with 11 positions matching TRBD2. V trimming: 7 bases; J trimming: 4 bases; junction bases outside the gene matches: 6. Germline CDR1 SEHNR, CDR2 FQNEAQ (reference sequence). The CDR3 totals 15 residues. The CDR3 loop is CASTRTSGLYNEQFF. The CDR3 DNA is TGTGCCAGCACCCGGACTAGCGGGCTTTACAATGAGCAGTTCTTC. The full variable domain, its missing parts supplied by reference TRBV7-9 and TRBJ2-1, is DTGVSQNPRHKITKRGQNVTFRCDPISEHNRLYWYRQTLGQGPEFLTYFQNEAQLEKSRLLSDRFSAERPKGSFSTLEIQRTEQGDSAMYLCASTRTSGLYNEQFFGPGTRLTVL.

This chain connects TRBV4-2 to TRBJ2-5; 7 bases line up with TRBD2. V trimming: 1 base; J trimming: 5 bases; junction bases outside the gene matches: 7. This CDR3 is built from 15 residues. Germline V gives CDR1 LGHNA, CDR2 YNFKEQ. CDR3 nucleotides: TGTGCCAGCAGCCAAGCGGGGGGAGGGGCGGAGACCCAGTACTTC. Translation: CASSQAGGGAETQYF.

The chain couples TRBV28 to TRBJ2-7; 13 bases line up with TRBD2. The ends lost 4 bases at V and 9 bases at J; junction bases unmatched: 6. This CDR3 is built from 14 residues. Per germline, CDR1 MDHEN and CDR2 SYDVKM. As DNA, the CDR3 is TGTGCCAGCAGTTCTCCGGGACTAGCGGGGTGGCAGTACTTC. Translation gives CASSSPGLAGWQYF. Complete variable domain (other parts from reference TRBV28 and TRBJ2-7): DVKVTQSSRYLVKRTGEKVFLECVQDMDHENMFWYRQDPGLGLRLIYFSYDVKMKEKGDIPEGYSVSREKKERFSLILESASTNQTSMYLCASSSPGLAGWQYFGPGTRLTVT.

The chain employs TRBV7-8 and TRBJ1-2, with a weak D call TRBD1 (6 bases). Between the trimmed V and J ends, which lost 1 base and 4 bases, there was a span of 16 bases. Looked up from germline, CDR1 is SGHVS and CDR2 is FQNEAQ. The length of the CDR3 is 16 residues. In DNA form, the CDR3 reads TGTGCCAGCAGCTTAGTTGGGGGCGCGGGTGGCTATGGCTACACCTTC. It codes for CASSLVGGAGGYGYTF.

The chain carries TRBV2 and TRBJ1-2; D is uncertain. The CDR3 is 14 residues long. Trimming pared 3 bases from V and 0 bases from J, leaving 8 bases between. Germline V gives CDR1 SNHLY, CDR2 FYNNEI. The CDR3, as DNA: TGTGCCAGCAGTGAGCCGGGTGCTAACTATGGCTACACCTTC. Translating gives CASSEPGANYGYTF.

The genes are TRBV30 and TRBJ2-2, with D unclear. Germline loops: CDR1 GTSNPN, CDR2 SVGIG (reference sequence). CDR3 length equals 14 residues. Deletions cut 5 bases from V and 4 bases from J, with 14 bases between. The CDR3 nucleotides are TGTGCCTGGGCCAACCGTTTAGTCACCGGGGAGCTGTTTTTT. Encoded protein: CAWANRLVTGELFF.

The chain links TRBV7-9 to TRBJ1-1; possible D gene TRBD1, 5 bases. CDR3 size: 13 residues. The V gene lost 4 bases and the J gene lost 6 bases, with 12 bases spanning the gap. Per the germline V gene, CDR1 is SEHNR and CDR2 is FQNEAQ (reference sequence). The CDR3 loop is CASSSGRGAEAFF. The CDR3 region has the DNA TGTGCCAGCAGCTCCGGACGGGGGGCTGAAGCTTTCTTT.

The chain joins TRBV6-5 to TRBJ1-1, with no clear D. Germline CDR1 reads MNHEY; CDR2 reads SVGAGI. The CDR3 sequence is 13 residues long. With 6 bases removed from V and 4 bases from J, the gap between germline ends came to 12 bases. Here the CDR3 reads CASSRFIATEAFF. CDR3 nucleotide sequence: TGTGCCAGCAGCCGATTTATAGCCACTGAAGCTTTCTTT.

The chain employs TRBV4-2 and TRBJ2-2, with D possibly being TRBD2 (6 bases). Trimming shortened V by 0 bases and J by 0 bases, and 8 bases separated the two germline ends. Germline CDR1 and CDR2: LGHNA and YNFKEQ. CDR3 length: 16 amino acids. The CDR3, as DNA: TGTGCCAGCAGCCAAGATCCGGGGGCGAACACCGGGGAGCTGTTTTTT. This encodes CASSQDPGANTGELFF.

The chain recombines TRBV11-3 with TRBJ1-1; D gene ambiguous. Trimming cost V 4 bases and J 0 bases, with 9 bases left between them. CDR3 length: 14 amino acids. Germline CDR1 SGHNT, CDR2 YENEEA. The CDR3 sequence is CASSSGRLNTEAFF. The CDR3 nucleotides read TGTGCCAGCAGCTCAGGCAGACTGAACACTGAAGCTTTCTTT.

This chain links TRBV6-5 with TRBJ2-4; D may be TRBD1 (6 bases). CDR1 and CDR2 (germline): MNHEY, SVGAGI. This CDR3 is built from 15 residues. V gave up 5 bases and J gave up 1 base, with 12 bases separating them. The CDR3 DNA sequence: TGTGCCAGCAGTCGGAAGGGGGAGGCCAAAAACATTCAGTACTTC. Amino acids: CASSRKGEAKNIQYF.